Listed below are T cell receptor beta chains from one sample, sequenced in a study of blood T cell repertoires in COVID-19. Some clones are missing from TCRdb's copy, which holds only in-frame ones; the method was immunoSEQ multiplex PCR. The table includes more than 250,000 clones, 80% to 90% detected once. Material: peripheral blood. The receptors were sampled from a man between 18 and 29 years old who had recovered from COVID-19. CDR3s include the opening cysteine and the closing phenylalanine or tryptophan. A D gene is named only where the DNA matches it firmly. Rows may omit the clone size; those that give it use once, few, many or a size class.

j_call v_call d_call clone_size cdr3_aa cdr3_nt
TRBJ1-1 TRBV6-5 TRBD1 few CASSGQGAIGTEAFF TGTGCCAGCAGCGGACAGGGGGCTATTGGCACTGAAGCTTTCTTT
TRBJ2-7 TRBV7-8 . . CASSLRDITYEQYF TGTGCCAGCAGCCTCCGGGACATAACCTACGAGCAGTACTTC
TRBJ2-7 TRBV7-2 . . CASSLGRAGDIEQYF TGTGCCAGCAGCTTAGGGCGGGCAGGGGATATCGAGCAGTACTTC
TRBJ2-3 TRBV19 . . CASIGQDTDTQYF TGTGCCAGTATTGGGCAGGATACAGATACGCAGTATTTT
TRBJ1-1 TRBV2 . few CASFTYPRGSGAFF TGTGCCAGCTTTACATACCCCAGAGGGTCAGGAGCTTTCTTT
TRBJ2-1 TRBV7-9 TRBD2 few CASSLGGAGEFF TGTGCCAGCAGCTTAGGTGGGGCGGGGGAGTTCTTC
TRBJ1-5 TRBV10-1 TRBD1 . CASNGTGMTQPQHF TGCGCCAGCAATGGGACAGGGATGACTCAGCCCCAGCATTTT
TRBJ2-1 TRBV24-1 TRBD1 . CATSDGGTGVYNEQFF TGTGCCACCAGTGATGGGGGGACAGGGGTCTACAATGAGCAGTTCTTC
TRBJ2-1 TRBV5-8 . few CASSFTRHSLTSSYNEQFF TGTGCCAGCAGCTTTACCCGGCACAGCCTAACAAGCTCCTACAATGAGCAGTTCTTC
TRBJ2-5 TRBV10-3 . . CAISPLSQETQYF TGTGCCATCAGTCCCCTGTCCCAAGAGACCCAGTACTTC
TRBJ1-2 TRBV7-9 . . CASSWSDRTYGYTF TGTGCCAGCAGCTGGTCCGACAGGACCTATGGCTACACCTTC
TRBJ1-1 TRBV7-9 TRBD1 . CASSPIDRAITEAFF TGTGCCAGCAGCCCTATAGACAGGGCCATCACTGAAGCTTTCTTT
TRBJ2-7 TRBV27 TRBD2 . CASSLRASGHFNEQYF TGTGCCAGCAGTTTGAGGGCTAGCGGGCATTTCAACGAGCAGTACTTC
TRBJ2-1 TRBV10-3 TRBD2 . CAISEPSGTDEQFF TGTGCCATCAGTGAGCCTAGCGGGACTGATGAGCAGTTCTTC
TRBJ2-3 TRBV29-1 TRBD1 . CRAGTGSGDTQYF TGCAGGGCCGGGACAGGGTCCGGAGATACGCAGTATTTT
TRBJ2-5 TRBV6-2/TRBV6-3 TRBD2 . CASSYGPGTSAQETQYF TGTGCCAGCAGTTACGGTCCTGGGACTAGCGCGCAAGAGACCCAGTACTTC
TRBJ2-1 TRBV18 TRBD1 . CASSAIQGDLYNEQFF TGTGCCAGCTCAGCCATACAGGGGGATCTATACAATGAGCAGTTCTTC
TRBJ1-3 TRBV5-8 TRBD1 once CASSVDRGLRNTIYF TGTGCCAGCAGCGTGGACAGGGGGCTCCGCAACACCATATATTTT
TRBJ2-7 TRBV15 TRBD1 . CATSTTGITVEQYF TGTGCCACCAGCACGACAGGGATTACAGTCGAGCAGTACTTC
TRBJ2-2 TRBV9 TRBD2 . CASSVGAGGTGELFF TGTGCCAGCAGCGTAGGGGCGGGAGGCACCGGGGAGCTGTTTTTT
TRBJ1-6 TRBV27 . . CASSPLGLNLHF TGTGCCAGCAGCCCCCTCGGTTTGAACCTCCACTTT
TRBJ2-7 TRBV9 . . CASSVALGHSYEQYF TGTGCCAGCAGCGTAGCTCTGGGACACTCCTACGAGCAGTACTTC
TRBJ2-7 TRBV9 . . CASSVAPSSYEQYF TGTGCCAGCAGCGTAGCGCCGAGCTCCTACGAGCAGTACTTC
TRBJ2-2 TRBV18 TRBD2 . CASSPPSGGTGELFF TGTGCCAGCTCACCACCTTCGGGGGGCACCGGGGAGCTGTTTTTT
TRBJ2-3 TRBV5-1 . . CASSSAPRQSTDTQYF TGCGCCAGCAGCTCGGCCCCTCGACAGTCCACAGATACGCAGTATTTT
TRBJ2-3 TRBV4-1 . . CASSQRSPPQGDTQYF TGCGCCAGCAGCCAACGCTCCCCGCCCCAGGGAGATACGCAGTATTTT
TRBJ1-2 TRBV7-8 . . CASSLGEIGDYGYTF TGTGCCAGCAGCTTAGGGGAGATTGGCGACTATGGCTACACCTTC
TRBJ2-7 TRBV19 . . CASSAGQTSYEQYF TGTGCCAGTAGTGCGGGACAGACTTCCTACGAGCAGTACTTC
TRBJ1-5 TRBV6-5 TRBD1 . CASSRIRGPDQPQHF TGTGCCAGCAGTCGAATCAGGGGGCCTGATCAGCCCCAGCATTTT
TRBJ2-1 TRBV7-2 TRBD2 . CASSFYNEWRGGSYNEQFF TGTGCCAGCAGCTTTTATAACGAATGGCGGGGGGGCTCCTACAATGAGCAGTTCTTC
TRBJ1-4 TRBV10-2 TRBD1 . CASSVTGANEKLFF TGCGCCAGCAGTGTGACAGGGGCTAATGAAAAACTGTTTTTT
TRBJ1-1 TRBV19 . once CASSATDRNTEAFF TGTGCCAGTAGTGCCACCGACAGGAACACTGAAGCTTTCTTT
TRBJ1-3 TRBV7-9 . . CASSLDIVRLAGNTIYF TGTGCCAGCAGCTTAGATATCGTCAGACTCGCTGGAAACACCATATATTTT
TRBJ2-5 TRBV3-1/TRBV3-2 . . CASSQGQGYQETQYF TGTGCCAGCAGCCAAGGGCAGGGGTACCAAGAGACCCAGTACTTC
TRBJ1-1 TRBV6-1 TRBD1 . CASSEAHLVGGRTEAFF TGTGCCAGCAGTGAAGCGCATTTGGTAGGGGGCCGCACTGAAGCTTTCTTT
TRBJ2-5 TRBV29-1 . . CSVERGSGQETQYF TGCAGCGTTGAACGGGGGAGCGGACAAGAGACCCAGTACTTC
TRBJ2-3 TRBV2 TRBD2 . CASSVLAGGGTDTQYF TGTGCCAGCAGCGTACTAGCGGGGGGGGGCACAGATACGCAGTATTTT
TRBJ1-5 TRBV19 TRBD1 . CASTHGPTDRGINQPQHF TGTGCCAGTACCCATGGACCCACCGACAGGGGTATCAATCAGCCCCAGCATTTT
TRBJ1-1 TRBV4-1 . . CASSQVFLAASEAFF TGCGCCAGCAGCCAAGTCTTTCTAGCGGCCTCTGAAGCTTTCTTT
TRBJ2-3 TRBV7-3 TRBD1 . CASSLLGQPTDTQYF TGTGCCAGCAGCCTCCTGGGACAGCCCACAGATACGCAGTATTTT
TRBJ2-2 TRBV11-3 . . CASSSRRGAYTGELFF TGTGCCAGCAGCTCCCGTCGGGGGGCCTACACCGGGGAGCTGTTTTTT
TRBJ1-1 TRBV14 . . CASSRTVGTEAFF TGTGCCAGCAGCCGGACAGTTGGGACTGAAGCTTTCTTT
TRBJ2-7 TRBV19 . . CASSITGSYEQYF TGTGCCAGTAGTATAACAGGTTCCTACGAGCAGTACTTC
TRBJ2-7 TRBV27 TRBD2 . CASSPLERLAGDSYEQYF TGTGCCAGCAGTCCCCTGGAGAGACTAGCGGGGGACTCCTACGAGCAGTACTTC
TRBJ2-2 TRBV9 . . CASSYQQGNTGELFF TGTGCCAGCTCTTATCAACAGGGGAACACCGGGGAGCTGTTTTTT
TRBJ1-6 TRBV27 TRBD1 . CASRYGQGAYNSPLHF TGTGCCAGCAGATATGGACAGGGGGCCTATAATTCACCCCTCCACTTT
TRBJ2-7 TRBV6-5 . . CASSPGHTYEQYF TGTGCCAGCAGTCCCGGACATACCTACGAGCAGTACTTC
TRBJ1-3 TRBV18 . . CASSPHGRPGNTIYF TGTGCCAGCTCACCCCATGGGCGCCCTGGAAACACCATATATTTT
TRBJ1-1 TRBV6-6 TRBD1 . CASSYPGTGENTEAFF TGTGCCAGCAGTTATCCCGGAACAGGGGAGAACACTGAAGCTTTCTTT
TRBJ2-1 TRBV10-3 . . CAISRDNNEQFF TGTGCCATCTCCCGGGACAACAATGAGCAGTTCTTC
TRBJ2-2 TRBV19 . . CASLRTGGTGELFF TGTGCCAGTCTCCGGACAGGAGGGACCGGGGAGCTGTTTTTT
TRBJ1-5 TRBV25-1 . . CASSGHSNQPQHF TGTGCCAGCAGTGGGCATAGCAATCAGCCCCAGCATTTT
TRBJ1-2 TRBV3-1/TRBV3-2 TRBD1 . CASSQDWTGPYGYTF TGTGCCAGCAGCCAAGACTGGACAGGGCCTTATGGCTACACCTTC
TRBJ2-1 TRBV9 TRBD2 . CASSAASGSYNEQFF TGTGCCAGCAGCGCCGCTAGCGGGAGTTACAATGAGCAGTTCTTC
TRBJ2-3 TRBV24-1 . . CATSDLSRNPSQYF TGTGCCACCAGTGATTTGTCGAGGAATCCCTCGCAGTATTTT
TRBJ2-1 TRBV7-9 . . CASSLYEVQFF TGTGCCAGCAGCTTATACGAGGTGCAGTTCTTC
TRBJ1-1 TRBV11-3 . once CASSFTGSEAFF TGTGCCAGCAGCTTTACAGGGTCTGAAGCTTTCTTT